This T cell receptor (beta chain) was found in a study of T cell responses to AZD1222 COVID-19 vaccine. Study-wide points: Every sample of the repertoires postdated the peak T cell response.

This clone was seen a handful of times. Its antigen remains unidentified. This CDR3 comprises 14 residues. Germline values: CDR1 MNHEY, CDR2 SVGAGI. Trimming took off 4 bases at V and 2 bases at J, with 8 bases between the two ends. TCRdb's table, derived via immunoSEQ multiplex PCR, lists solely in-frame clones and lacks some. Among under 150,000 clones listed, almost 90% were seen once. Pooling of second doses given at about 4 or about 12 weeks was done. The J gene is TRBJ2-2, the V gene TRBV6-5; D is undetermined. The source of this sequence is an adult who received the AZD1222 COVID-19 vaccine. The specimen was peripheral blood, collected 28 days after the second AZD1222 dose. The CDR3 DNA is TGTGCCAGCAGTTTCCTGCCAAACACCGGGGAGCTGTTTTTT. It yields the protein CASSFLPNTGELFF.